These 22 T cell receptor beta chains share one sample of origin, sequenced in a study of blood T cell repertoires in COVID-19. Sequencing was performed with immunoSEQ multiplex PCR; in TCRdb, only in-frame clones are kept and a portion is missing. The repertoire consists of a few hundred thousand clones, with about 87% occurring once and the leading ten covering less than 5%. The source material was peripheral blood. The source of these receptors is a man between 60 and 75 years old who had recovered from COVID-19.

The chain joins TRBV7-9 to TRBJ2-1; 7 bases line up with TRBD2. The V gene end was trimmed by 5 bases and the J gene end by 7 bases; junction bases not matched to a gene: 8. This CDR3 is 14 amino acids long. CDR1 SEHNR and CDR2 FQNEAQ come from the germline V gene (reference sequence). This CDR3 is CASSPGGSGNEQFF. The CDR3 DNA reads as TGTGCCAGCAGCCCGGGGGGTAGTGGTAATGAGCAGTTCTTC. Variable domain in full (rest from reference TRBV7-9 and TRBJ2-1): DTGVSQNPRHKITKRGQNVTFRCDPISEHNRLYWYRQTLGQGPEFLTYFQNEAQLEKSRLLSDRFSAERPKGSFSTLEIQRTEQGDSAMYLCASSPGGSGNEQFFGPGTRLTVL.

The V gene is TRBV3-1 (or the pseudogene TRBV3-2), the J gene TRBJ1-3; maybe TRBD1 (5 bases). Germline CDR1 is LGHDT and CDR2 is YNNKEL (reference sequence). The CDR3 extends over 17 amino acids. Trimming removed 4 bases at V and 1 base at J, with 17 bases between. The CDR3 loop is CASSRQAGPTSGNTIYF. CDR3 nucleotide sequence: TGTGCCAGCAGCCGGCAAGCGGGGCCCACATCTGGAAACACCATATATTTT.

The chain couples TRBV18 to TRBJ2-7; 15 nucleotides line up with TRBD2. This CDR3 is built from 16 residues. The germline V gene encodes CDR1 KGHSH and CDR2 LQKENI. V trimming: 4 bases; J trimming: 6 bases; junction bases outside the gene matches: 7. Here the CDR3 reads CASSLGLAGGIGEQYF. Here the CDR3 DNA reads TGTGCCAGCTCACTGGGACTAGCGGGGGGTATTGGCGAGCAGTACTTC. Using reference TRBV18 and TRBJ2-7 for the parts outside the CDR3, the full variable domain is NAGVMQNPRHLVRRRGQEARLRCSPMKGHSHVYWYRQLPEEGLKFMVYLQKENIIDESGMPKERFSAEFPKEGPSILRIQQVVRGDSAAYFCASSLGLAGGIGEQYFGPGTRLTVT.

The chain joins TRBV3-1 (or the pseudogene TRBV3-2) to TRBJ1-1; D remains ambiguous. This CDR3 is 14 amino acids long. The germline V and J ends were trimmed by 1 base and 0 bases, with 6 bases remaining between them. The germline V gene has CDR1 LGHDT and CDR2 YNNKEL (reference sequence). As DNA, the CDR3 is TGTGCCAGCAGCCAAGCCGGGATGAACACTGAAGCTTTCTTT. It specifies CASSQAGMNTEAFF.

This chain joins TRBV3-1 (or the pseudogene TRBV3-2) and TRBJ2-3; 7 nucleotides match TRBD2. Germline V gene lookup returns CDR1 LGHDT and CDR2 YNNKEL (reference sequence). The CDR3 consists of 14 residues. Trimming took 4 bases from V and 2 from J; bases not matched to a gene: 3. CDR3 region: CASSRGLSTDTQYF. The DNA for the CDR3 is TGTGCCAGCAGCCGGGGACTATCCACAGATACGCAGTATTTT.

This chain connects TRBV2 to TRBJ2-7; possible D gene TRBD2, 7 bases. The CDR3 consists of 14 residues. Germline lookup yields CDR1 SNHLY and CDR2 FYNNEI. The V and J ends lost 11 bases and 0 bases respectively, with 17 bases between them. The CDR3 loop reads CAGSWGGRSYEQYF. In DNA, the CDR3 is TGTGCCGGTTCGTGGGGGGGGCGCTCCTACGAGCAGTACTTC.

Written as DNA, the CDR3 is TGTGCCAGCAGCTGGGCCCAGAACACTGAAGCTTTCTTT. Translated: CASSWAQNTEAFF. The V and J genes are TRBV11-2 and TRBJ1-1; D remains ambiguous. CDR1 is SGHAT and CDR2 is FQNNGV in the germline V gene. Trimming removed 4 bases from V and 1 base from J, with 7 bases in between. This CDR3 is 13 amino acids long.

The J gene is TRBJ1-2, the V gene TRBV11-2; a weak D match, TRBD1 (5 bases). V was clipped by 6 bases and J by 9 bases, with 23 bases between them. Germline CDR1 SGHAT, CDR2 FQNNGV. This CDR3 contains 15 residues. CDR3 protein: CASRSPGLGLSRYTF. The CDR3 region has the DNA TGTGCCAGCAGGTCCCCGGGACTGGGTCTTAGTCGCTACACCTTC.

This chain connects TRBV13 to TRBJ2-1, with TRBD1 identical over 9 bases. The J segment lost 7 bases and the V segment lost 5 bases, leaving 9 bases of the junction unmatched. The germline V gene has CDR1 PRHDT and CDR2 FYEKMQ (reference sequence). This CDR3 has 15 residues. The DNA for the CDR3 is TGTGCCAGCAGCCTCCGGACAGGGGTCCTTAATGAGCAGTTCTTC. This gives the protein CASSLRTGVLNEQFF.

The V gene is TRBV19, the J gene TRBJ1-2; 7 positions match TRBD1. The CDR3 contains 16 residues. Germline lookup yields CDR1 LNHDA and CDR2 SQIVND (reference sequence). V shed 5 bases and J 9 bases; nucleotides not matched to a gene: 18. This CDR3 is CASSAIRTGEYSRYTF. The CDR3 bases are TGTGCCAGTAGTGCTATCCGAACAGGGGAGTATTCGCGCTACACCTTC.

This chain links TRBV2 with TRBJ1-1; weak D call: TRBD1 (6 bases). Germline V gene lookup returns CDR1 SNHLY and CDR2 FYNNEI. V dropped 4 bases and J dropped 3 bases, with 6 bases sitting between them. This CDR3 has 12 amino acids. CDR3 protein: CASSAGDTEAFF. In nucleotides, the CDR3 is TGTGCCAGCAGTGCAGGGGACACTGAAGCTTTCTTT.

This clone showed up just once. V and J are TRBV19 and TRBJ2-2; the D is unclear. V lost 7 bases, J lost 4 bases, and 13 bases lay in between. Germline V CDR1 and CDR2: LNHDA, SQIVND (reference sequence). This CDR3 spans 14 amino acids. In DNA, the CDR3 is TGTGCCAGTATTGGTCCCACGCGCACCGGGGAGCTGTTTTTT. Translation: CASIGPTRTGELFF.

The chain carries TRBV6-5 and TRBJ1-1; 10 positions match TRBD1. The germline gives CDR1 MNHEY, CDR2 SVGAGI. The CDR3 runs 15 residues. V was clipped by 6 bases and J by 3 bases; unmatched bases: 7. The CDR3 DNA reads TGTGCCAGCAGGAGAGACGGACAGGGGGACACTGAAGCTTTCTTT. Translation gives CASRRDGQGDTEAFF.

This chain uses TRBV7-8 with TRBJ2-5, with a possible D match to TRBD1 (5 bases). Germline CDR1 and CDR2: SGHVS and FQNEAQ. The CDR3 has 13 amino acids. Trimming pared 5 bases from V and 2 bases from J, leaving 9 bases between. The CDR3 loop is CASSRYRQETQYF. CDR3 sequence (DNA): TGTGCCAGCAGCCGCTACAGGCAAGAGACCCAGTACTTC. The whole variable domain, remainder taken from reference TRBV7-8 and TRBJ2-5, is GAGVSQSPRYKVAKRGQDVALRCDPISGHVSLFWYQQALGQGPEFLTYFQNEAQLDKSGLPSDRFFAERPEGSVSTLKIQRTQQEDSAVYLCASSRYRQETQYFGPGTRLLVL.

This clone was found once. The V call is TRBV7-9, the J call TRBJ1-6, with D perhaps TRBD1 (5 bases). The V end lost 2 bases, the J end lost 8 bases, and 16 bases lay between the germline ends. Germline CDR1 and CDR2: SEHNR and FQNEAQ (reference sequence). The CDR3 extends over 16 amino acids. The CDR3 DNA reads TGTGCCAGCAGCTTAACGCGCCCAGGGCCGGATTCACCCCTCCACTTT. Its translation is CASSLTRPGPDSPLHF. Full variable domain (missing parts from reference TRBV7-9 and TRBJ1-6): DTGVSQNPRHKITKRGQNVTFRCDPISEHNRLYWYRQTLGQGPEFLTYFQNEAQLEKSRLLSDRFSAERPKGSFSTLEIQRTEQGDSAMYLCASSLTRPGPDSPLHFGNGTRLTVT.

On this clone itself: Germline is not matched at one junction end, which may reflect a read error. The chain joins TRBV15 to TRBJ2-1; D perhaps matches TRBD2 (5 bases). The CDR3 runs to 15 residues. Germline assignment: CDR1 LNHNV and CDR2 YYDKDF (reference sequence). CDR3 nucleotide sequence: TGTGCCACCAGCAGAGATCGGGGATCCTTCAATGAGCAGTTCTTC. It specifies CATSRDRGSFNEQFF.

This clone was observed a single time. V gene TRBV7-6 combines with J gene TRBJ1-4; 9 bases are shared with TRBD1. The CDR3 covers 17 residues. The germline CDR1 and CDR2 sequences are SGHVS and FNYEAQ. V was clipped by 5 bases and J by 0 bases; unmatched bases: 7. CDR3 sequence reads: CASSPRQGVTTNEKLFF. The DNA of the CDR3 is TGTGCCAGCAGCCCGAGACAGGGGGTGACAACTAATGAAAAACTGTTTTTT.

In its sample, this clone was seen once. CDR3 loop: CASSSGQPNTEAFF. The CDR3 DNA is TGTGCCAGCAGCTCGGGACAGCCGAACACTGAAGCTTTCTTT. The chain joins TRBV7-6 to TRBJ1-1; 7 bases line up with TRBD1. The CDR3 is made up of 14 amino acids. Unmatched junction bases numbered 3, after V lost 4 bases and J lost 1 base. Germline loops: CDR1 SGHVS, CDR2 FNYEAQ.

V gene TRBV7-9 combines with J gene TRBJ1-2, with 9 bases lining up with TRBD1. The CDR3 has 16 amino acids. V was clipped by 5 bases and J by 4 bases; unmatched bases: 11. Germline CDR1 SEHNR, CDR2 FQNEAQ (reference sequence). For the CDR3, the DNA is TGTGCCAGCAGCCGGGACAGGGATCCCCCTGGCTATGGCTACACCTTC. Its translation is CASSRDRDPPGYGYTF.

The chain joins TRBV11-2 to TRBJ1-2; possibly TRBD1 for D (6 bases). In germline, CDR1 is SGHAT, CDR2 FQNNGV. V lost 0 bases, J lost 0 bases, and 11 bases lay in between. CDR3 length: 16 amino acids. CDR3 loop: CASSLDLTGPNYGYTF. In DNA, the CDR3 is TGTGCCAGCAGCTTAGATCTAACAGGGCCTAACTATGGCTACACCTTC.

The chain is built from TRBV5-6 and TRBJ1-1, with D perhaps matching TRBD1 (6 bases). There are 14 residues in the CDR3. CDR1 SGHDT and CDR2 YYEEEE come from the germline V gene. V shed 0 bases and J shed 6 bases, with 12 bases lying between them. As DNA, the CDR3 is TGTGCCAGCAGCTTGGTAGGGGGTTCACCTGAAGCTTTCTTT. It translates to CASSLVGGSPEAFF. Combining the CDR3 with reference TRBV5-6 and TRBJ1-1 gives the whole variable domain DAGVTQSPTHLIKTRGQQVTLRCSPKSGHDTVSWYQQALGQGPQFIFQYYEEEERQRGNFPDRFSGHQFPNYSSELNVNALLLGDSALYLCASSLVGGSPEAFFGQGTRLTVV.

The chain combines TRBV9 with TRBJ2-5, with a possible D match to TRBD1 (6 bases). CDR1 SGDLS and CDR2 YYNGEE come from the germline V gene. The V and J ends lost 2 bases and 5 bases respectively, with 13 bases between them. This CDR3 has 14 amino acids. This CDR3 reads CASSVTGQSETQYF. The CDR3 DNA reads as TGTGCCAGCAGCGTCACGGGACAATCGGAGACCCAGTACTTC.